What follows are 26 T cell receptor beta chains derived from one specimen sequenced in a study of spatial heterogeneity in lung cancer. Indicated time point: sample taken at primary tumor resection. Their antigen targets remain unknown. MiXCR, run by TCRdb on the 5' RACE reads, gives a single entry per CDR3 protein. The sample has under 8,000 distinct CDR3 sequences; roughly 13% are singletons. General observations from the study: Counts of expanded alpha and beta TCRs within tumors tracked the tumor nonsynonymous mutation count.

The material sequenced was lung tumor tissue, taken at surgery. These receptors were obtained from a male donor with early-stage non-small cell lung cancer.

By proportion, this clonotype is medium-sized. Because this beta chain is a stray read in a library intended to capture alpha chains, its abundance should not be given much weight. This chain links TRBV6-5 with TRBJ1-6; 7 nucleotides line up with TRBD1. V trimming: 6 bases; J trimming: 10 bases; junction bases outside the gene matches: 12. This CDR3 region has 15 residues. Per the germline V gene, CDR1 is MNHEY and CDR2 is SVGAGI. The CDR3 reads CASSGGRGYESPLHF. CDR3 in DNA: TGTGCCAGCAGCGGGGGCAGGGGGTATGAGTCACCCCTCCACTTT.

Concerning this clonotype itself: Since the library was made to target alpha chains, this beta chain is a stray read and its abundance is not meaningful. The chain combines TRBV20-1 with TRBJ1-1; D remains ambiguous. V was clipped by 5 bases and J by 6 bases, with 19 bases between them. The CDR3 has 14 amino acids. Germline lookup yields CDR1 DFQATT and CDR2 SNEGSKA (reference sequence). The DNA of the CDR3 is TGCAGTGCTCGTCGAACATATCTCCGGGCTGAAGCTTTCTTT. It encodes CSARRTYLRAEAFF.

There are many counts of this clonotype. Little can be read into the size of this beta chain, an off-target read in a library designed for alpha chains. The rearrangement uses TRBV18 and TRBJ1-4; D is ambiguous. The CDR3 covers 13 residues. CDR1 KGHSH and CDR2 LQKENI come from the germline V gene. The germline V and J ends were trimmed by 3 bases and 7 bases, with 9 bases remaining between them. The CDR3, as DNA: TGTGCCAGCTCACCTCCAGCGTCTGAAAAACTGTTTTTT. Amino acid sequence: CASSPPASEKLFF.

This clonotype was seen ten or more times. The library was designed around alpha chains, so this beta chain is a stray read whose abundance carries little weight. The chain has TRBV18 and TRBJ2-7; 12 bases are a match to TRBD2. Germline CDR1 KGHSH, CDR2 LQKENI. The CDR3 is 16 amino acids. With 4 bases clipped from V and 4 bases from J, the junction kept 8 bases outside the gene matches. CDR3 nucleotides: TGTGCCAGCTCACAGGGTCTAGCGGGAGGGCCTTACGAGCAGTACTTC. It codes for CASSQGLAGGPYEQYF.

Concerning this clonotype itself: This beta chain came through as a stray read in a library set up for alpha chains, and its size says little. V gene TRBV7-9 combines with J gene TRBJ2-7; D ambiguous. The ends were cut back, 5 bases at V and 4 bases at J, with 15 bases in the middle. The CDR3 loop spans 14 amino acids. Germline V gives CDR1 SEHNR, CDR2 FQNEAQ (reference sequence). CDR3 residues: CASSPDPTPYEQYF. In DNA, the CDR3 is TGTGCCAGCAGCCCGGACCCCACGCCGTACGAGCAGTACTTC.

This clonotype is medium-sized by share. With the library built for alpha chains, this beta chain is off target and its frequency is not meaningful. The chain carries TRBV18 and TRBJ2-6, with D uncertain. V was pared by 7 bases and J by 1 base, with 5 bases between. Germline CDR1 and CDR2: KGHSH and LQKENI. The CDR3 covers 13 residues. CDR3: CASFLSGANVLTF. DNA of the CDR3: TGTGCCAGCTTTCTATCTGGGGCCAACGTCCTGACTTTC.

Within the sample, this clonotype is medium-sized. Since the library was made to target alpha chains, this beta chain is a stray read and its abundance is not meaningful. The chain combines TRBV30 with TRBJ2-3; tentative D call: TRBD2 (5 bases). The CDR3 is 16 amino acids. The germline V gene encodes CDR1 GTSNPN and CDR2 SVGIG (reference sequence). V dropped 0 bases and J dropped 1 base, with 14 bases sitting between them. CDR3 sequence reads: CAWSVRRTGGTDTQYF. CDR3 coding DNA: TGTGCCTGGAGTGTACGTCGGACTGGGGGCACAGATACGCAGTATTTT.

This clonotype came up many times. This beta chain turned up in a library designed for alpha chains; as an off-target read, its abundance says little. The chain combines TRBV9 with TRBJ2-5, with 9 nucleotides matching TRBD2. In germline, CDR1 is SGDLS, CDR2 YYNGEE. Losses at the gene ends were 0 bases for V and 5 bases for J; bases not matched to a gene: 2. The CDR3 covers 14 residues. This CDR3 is CASSVVAGAETQYF. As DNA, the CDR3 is TGTGCCAGCAGCGTAGTAGCGGGAGCCGAGACCCAGTACTTC.

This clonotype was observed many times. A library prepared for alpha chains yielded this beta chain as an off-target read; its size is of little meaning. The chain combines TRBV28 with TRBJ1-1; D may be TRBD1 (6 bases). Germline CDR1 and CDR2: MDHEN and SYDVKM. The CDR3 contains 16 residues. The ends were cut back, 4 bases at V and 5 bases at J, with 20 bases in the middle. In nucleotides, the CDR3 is TGTGCCAGCAGTTCGGGACAACATATGAGGGATACTGAAGCTTTCTTT. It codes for CASSSGQHMRDTEAFF. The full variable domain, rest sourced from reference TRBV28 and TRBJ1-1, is DVKVTQSSRYLVKRTGEKVFLECVQDMDHENMFWYRQDPGLGLRLIYFSYDVKMKEKGDIPEGYSVSREKKERFSLILESASTNQTSMYLCASSSGQHMRDTEAFFGQGTRLTVV.

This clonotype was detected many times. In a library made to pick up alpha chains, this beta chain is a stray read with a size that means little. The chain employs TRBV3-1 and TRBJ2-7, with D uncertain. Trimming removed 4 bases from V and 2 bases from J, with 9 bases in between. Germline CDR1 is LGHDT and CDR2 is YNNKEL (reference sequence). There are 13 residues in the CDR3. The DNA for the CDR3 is TGTGCCAGCAGCCCGGAATGGACCTACGAGCAGTACTTC. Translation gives CASSPEWTYEQYF.

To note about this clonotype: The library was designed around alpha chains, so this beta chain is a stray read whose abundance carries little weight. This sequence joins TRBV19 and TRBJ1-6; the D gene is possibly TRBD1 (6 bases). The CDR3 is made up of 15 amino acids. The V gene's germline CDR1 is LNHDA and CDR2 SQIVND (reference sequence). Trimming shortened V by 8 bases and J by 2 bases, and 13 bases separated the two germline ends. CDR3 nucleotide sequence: TGTGCCAGTTCAGGGGTCCGCGCCTATAATTCACCCCTCCACTTT. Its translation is CASSGVRAYNSPLHF.

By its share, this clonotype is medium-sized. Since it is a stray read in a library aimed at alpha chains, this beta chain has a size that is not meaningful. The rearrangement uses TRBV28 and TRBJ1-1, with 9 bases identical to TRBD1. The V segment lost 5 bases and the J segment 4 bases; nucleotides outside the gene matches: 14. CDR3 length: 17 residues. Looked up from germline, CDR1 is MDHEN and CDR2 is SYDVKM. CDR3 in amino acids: CASSTLGTGKQGTEAFF. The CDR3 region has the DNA TGTGCCAGCAGTACCCTTGGGACAGGGAAGCAGGGCACTGAAGCTTTCTTT.

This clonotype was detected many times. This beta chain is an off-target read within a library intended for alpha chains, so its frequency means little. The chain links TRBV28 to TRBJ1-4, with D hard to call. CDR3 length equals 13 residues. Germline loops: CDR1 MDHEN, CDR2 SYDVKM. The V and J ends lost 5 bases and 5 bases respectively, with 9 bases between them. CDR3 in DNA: TGTGCCAGCAGTACAGTACTAAATGAAAAACTGTTTTTT. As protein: CASSTVLNEKLFF.

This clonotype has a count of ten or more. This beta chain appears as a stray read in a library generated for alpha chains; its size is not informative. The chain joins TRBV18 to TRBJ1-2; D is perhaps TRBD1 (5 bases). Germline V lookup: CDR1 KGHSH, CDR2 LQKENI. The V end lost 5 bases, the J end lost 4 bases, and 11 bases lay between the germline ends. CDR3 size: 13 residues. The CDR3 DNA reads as TGTGCCAGCTCAGAGGGGTCTACCTATGGCTACACCTTC. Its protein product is CASSEGSTYGYTF.

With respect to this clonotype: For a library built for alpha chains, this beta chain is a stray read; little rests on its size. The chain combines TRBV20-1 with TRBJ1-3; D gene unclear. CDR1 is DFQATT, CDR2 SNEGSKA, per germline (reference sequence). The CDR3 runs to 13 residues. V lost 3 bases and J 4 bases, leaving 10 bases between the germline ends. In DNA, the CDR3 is TGCAGTGCTAGGTACTTGGACGGAAACACCATATATTTT. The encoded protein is CSARYLDGNTIYF.

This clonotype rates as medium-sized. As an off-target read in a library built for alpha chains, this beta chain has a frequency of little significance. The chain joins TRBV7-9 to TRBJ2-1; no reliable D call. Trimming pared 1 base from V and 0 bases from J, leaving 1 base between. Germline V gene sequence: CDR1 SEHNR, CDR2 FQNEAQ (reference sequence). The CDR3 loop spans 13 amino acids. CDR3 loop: CASSLGSYNEQFF. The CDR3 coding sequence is TGTGCCAGCAGCTTAGGCTCCTACAATGAGCAGTTCTTC. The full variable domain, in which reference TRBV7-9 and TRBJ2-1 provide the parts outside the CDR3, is DTGVSQNPRHKITKRGQNVTFRCDPISEHNRLYWYRQTLGQGPEFLTYFQNEAQLEKSRLLSDRFSAERPKGSFSTLEIQRTEQGDSAMYLCASSLGSYNEQFFGPGTRLTVL.

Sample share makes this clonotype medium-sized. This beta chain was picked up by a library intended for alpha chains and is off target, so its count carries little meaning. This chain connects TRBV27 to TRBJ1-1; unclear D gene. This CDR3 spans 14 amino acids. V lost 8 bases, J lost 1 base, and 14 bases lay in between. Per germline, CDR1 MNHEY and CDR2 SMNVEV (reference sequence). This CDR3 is CASRRYEPNTEAFF. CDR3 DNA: TGTGCCAGCCGAAGGTACGAGCCGAACACTGAAGCTTTCTTT.

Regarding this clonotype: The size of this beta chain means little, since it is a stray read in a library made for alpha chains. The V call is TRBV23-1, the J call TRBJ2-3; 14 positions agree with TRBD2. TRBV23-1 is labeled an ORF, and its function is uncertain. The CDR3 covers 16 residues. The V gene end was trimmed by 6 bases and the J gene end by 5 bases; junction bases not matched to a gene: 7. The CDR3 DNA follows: TGCGCCAGCAGAACCGGACTAGCGGGAGGAGGAGATACGCAGTATTTT. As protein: CASRTGLAGGGDTQYF.

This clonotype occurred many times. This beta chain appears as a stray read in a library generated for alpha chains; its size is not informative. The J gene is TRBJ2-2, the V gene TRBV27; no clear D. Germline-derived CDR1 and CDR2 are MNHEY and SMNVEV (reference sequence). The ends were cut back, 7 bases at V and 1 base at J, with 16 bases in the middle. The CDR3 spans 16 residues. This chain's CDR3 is CASTSALIRNTGELFF. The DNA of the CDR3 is TGTGCCAGCACCTCAGCACTTATACGGAACACCGGGGAGCTGTTTTTT.

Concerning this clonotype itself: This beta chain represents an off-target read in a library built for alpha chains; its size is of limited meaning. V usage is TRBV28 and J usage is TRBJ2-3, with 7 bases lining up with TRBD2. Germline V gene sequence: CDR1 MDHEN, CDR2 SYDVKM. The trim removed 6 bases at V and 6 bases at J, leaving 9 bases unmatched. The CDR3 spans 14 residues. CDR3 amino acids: CASSPQAGTDTQYF. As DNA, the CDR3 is TGTGCCAGCAGCCCCCAAGCGGGAACGGATACGCAGTATTTT.

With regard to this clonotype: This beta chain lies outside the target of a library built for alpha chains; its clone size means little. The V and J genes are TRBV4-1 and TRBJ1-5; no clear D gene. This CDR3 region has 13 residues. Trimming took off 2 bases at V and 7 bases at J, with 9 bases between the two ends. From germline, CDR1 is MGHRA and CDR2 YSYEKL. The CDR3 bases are TGCGCCAGCAGCCAAATCGACGACCAGCCCCAGCATTTT. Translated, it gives CASSQIDDQPQHF.

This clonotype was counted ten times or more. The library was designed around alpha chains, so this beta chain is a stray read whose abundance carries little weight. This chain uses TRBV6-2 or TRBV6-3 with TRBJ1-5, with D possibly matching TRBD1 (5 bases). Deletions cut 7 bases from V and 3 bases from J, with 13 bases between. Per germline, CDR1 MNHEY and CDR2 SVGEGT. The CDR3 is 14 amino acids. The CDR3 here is CASTPQGHNQPQHF. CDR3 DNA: TGTGCCAGCACCCCTCAGGGTCACAATCAGCCCCAGCATTTT.

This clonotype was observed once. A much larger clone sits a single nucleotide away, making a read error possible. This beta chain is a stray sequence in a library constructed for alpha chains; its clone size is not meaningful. Written as DNA, the CDR3 is TGTGCCTGGAGTCGACTAGCCTGGAACTACGGGCAGTACTTC. Its protein product is CAWSRLAWNYGQYF. The chain links TRBV30 to TRBJ2-7; 7 nucleotides agree with TRBD2. Germline V gene data show CDR1 as GTSNPN and CDR2 as SVGIG (reference sequence). There are 14 residues in the CDR3.

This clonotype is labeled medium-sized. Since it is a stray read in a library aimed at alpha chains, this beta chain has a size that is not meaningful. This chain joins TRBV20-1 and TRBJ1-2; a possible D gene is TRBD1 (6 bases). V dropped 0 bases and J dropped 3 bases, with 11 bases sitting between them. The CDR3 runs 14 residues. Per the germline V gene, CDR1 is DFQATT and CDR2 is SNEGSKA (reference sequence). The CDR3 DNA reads TGCAGTGCTAGAGATCACGGGGGGCACTATGGCTACACCTTC. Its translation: CSARDHGGHYGYTF.

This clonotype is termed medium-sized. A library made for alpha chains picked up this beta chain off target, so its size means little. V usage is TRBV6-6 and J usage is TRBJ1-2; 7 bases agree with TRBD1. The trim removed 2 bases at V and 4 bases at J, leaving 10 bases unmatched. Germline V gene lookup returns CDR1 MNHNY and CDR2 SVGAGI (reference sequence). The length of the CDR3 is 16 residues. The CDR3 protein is CASSYASPGTVYGYTF. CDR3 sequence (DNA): TGTGCCAGCAGTTACGCCTCCCCCGGGACAGTCTATGGCTACACCTTC.

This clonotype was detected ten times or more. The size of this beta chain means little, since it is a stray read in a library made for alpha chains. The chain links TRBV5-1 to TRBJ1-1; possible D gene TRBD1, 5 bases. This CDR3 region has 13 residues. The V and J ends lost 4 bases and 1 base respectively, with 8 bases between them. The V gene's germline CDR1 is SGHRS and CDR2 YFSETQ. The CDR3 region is CASSVRENTEAFF. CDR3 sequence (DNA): TGCGCCAGCAGCGTCAGGGAGAACACTGAAGCTTTCTTT.